The 14 T cell receptor beta chains below come from one sample, sequenced in a study of blood T cell repertoires in COVID-19. Profiled with immunoSEQ multiplex PCR; TCRdb holds only in-frame clones, not every one. The profile covers hundreds of thousands of clones, with about 86% appearing a single time and 7.5% to 10% taken by the ten largest. Specimen: peripheral blood. These receptors originate from a man aged 80 or over with acute or convalescent COVID-19.

This clone is a singleton in its sample. This chain links TRBV7-9 with TRBJ2-5; 15 bases agree with TRBD2. Germline V lookup: CDR1 SEHNR, CDR2 FQNEAQ (reference sequence). Losses at the gene ends were 3 bases for V and 1 base for J; bases not matched to a gene: 6. The CDR3 spans 18 residues. CDR3: CASSFGLAGGPSQETQYF. CDR3 DNA: TGTGCCAGCAGCTTCGGACTAGCGGGAGGGCCGAGCCAAGAGACCCAGTACTTC.

This clone has a single count. The chain recombines TRBV13 with TRBJ2-7; TRBD2 aligns across 10 bases. Per germline, CDR1 PRHDT and CDR2 FYEKMQ (reference sequence). V dropped 6 bases and J dropped 1; count of bases not matched to a gene: 3. The CDR3 totals 14 residues. The CDR3 loop reads CASRRAGGSYEQYF. The CDR3 bases are TGTGCCAGCAGGCGAGCGGGGGGGTCCTACGAGCAGTACTTC.

A single count supports this clone. This chain connects TRBV19 to TRBJ2-3, with 7 nucleotides matching TRBD2. CDR3 length: 18 amino acids. CDR1 is LNHDA, CDR2 SQIVND, per germline (reference sequence). V dropped 7 bases and J dropped 0; count of bases not matched to a gene: 16. The CDR3 sequence: CASTSRASGRISTDTQYF. The CDR3 DNA reads as TGTGCCAGTACCTCAAGGGCTAGCGGTAGAATTAGCACAGATACGCAGTATTTT.

In nucleotides, the CDR3 is TGCGCCAGCAGCTTGGGGGACAGCTATGGCTACACCTTC. This encodes CASSLGDSYGYTF. The gene calls are TRBV5-1 and TRBJ1-2; 7 bases fit TRBD1. Germline trimming cut 0 bases from V and 4 bases from J; bases unmatched to any gene: 0. Per germline, CDR1 SGHRS and CDR2 YFSETQ. The CDR3 is made up of 13 amino acids.

The chain couples TRBV3-1 (or the pseudogene TRBV3-2) to TRBJ1-3; 8 nucleotides align to TRBD1. Trimming took 4 bases from V and 4 from J; bases not matched to a gene: 9. From germline, CDR1 is LGHDT and CDR2 YNNKEL (reference sequence). The CDR3 runs 16 residues. This CDR3 reads CASSRSGQGWGNTIYF. CDR3 coding DNA: TGTGCCAGCAGCCGGAGCGGACAGGGTTGGGGAAACACCATATATTTT.

V usage is TRBV5-4 and J usage is TRBJ2-1; tentative D call: TRBD2 (7 bases). Between the trimmed V and J ends, which lost 4 bases and 4 bases, there was a span of 18 bases. The CDR3 runs to 16 residues. Germline values: CDR1 SGHNT, CDR2 YYREEE (reference sequence). The CDR3 spells CASSPQGGGVYNEQFF. CDR3 DNA sequence: TGTGCCAGCAGCCCTCAGGGAGGGGGGGTTTACAATGAGCAGTTCTTC.

V usage is TRBV6-5 and J usage is TRBJ1-5; D not resolved. The CDR3 has 14 amino acids. CDR1 is MNHEY and CDR2 is SVGAGI in the germline V gene. V lost 3 bases and J 0 bases, leaving 6 bases between the germline ends. Here the CDR3 DNA reads TGTGCCAGCAGTTATAAATTTAGCAATCAGCCCCAGCATTTT. This sequence encodes CASSYKFSNQPQHF.

As for this clone: A junction boundary mismatches the germline segment, possibly from a read error. The J gene is TRBJ2-1, the V gene TRBV2, with 9 bases that match TRBD2. The CDR3 contains 17 residues. Germline V lookup: CDR1 SNHLY, CDR2 FYNNEI. The CDR3 spells CASSEEGGLAKYNEQFF. The CDR3 region has the DNA TGTGCCAGCAGCGAAGAGGGAGGACTAGCGAAATACAATGAGCAGTTCTTC.

V usage is TRBV27 and J usage is TRBJ2-7; 8 nucleotides agree with TRBD2. With V trimmed by 1 base and J by 7 bases, 6 bases remained unmatched. This CDR3 has 14 amino acids. Germline-derived CDR1 and CDR2 are MNHEY and SMNVEV (reference sequence). The CDR3, as DNA: TGTGCCAGCAGTTTATTTAGCGGGATGGGGGAGCAGTACTTC. Protein: CASSLFSGMGEQYF.

There are a few counts of this clone. V and J are TRBV4-1 and TRBJ1-6, with D unclear. Germline assignment: CDR1 MGHRA and CDR2 YSYEKL. Deletions cut 2 bases from V and 10 bases from J, with 21 bases between. This CDR3 is built from 17 residues. The CDR3 sequence: CASSQFYVMESNSPLHF. The CDR3 DNA is TGCGCCAGCAGCCAATTTTACGTAATGGAGTCAAACTCACCCCTCCACTTT.

The V call is TRBV3-1 (or the pseudogene TRBV3-2), the J call TRBJ1-1; D gene unclear. The CDR3 is 13 amino acids. Germline-derived CDR1 and CDR2 are LGHDT and YNNKEL (reference sequence). V lost 6 bases and J 2 bases, leaving 10 bases between the germline ends. CDR3 region: CASRGRFNTEAFF. CDR3 nucleotides: TGTGCCAGCAGAGGGAGGTTCAACACTGAAGCTTTCTTT.

The chain employs TRBV7-9 and TRBJ2-2; 7 bases agree with TRBD2. V lost 5 bases, J lost 6 bases, and 12 bases stayed unmatched. Germline V gene sequence: CDR1 SEHNR, CDR2 FQNEAQ (reference sequence). This CDR3 comprises 16 residues. CDR3 loop: CASSPPTSLKAGELFF. The CDR3 DNA follows: TGTGCCAGCAGCCCACCGACTAGCTTAAAGGCCGGGGAGCTGTTTTTT.

CDR3 nucleotides: TGTGCCAGCAGCTCCCTCGGGACTAACAATGAGCAGTTCTTC. Protein sequence: CASSSLGTNNEQFF. J is TRBJ2-1 and V is TRBV7-3; 7 nucleotides line up with TRBD2. Germline V gene data show CDR1 as SGHTA and CDR2 as FQGTGA. Unmatched junction bases numbered 5, after V lost 4 bases and J lost 5 bases. The CDR3 consists of 14 residues.

The chain uses TRBV19 and TRBJ2-7, with a possible D match to TRBD2 (6 bases). The CDR3 sequence is 16 residues long. Germline CDR1 and CDR2: LNHDA and SQIVND (reference sequence). Trimming took off 4 bases at V and 5 bases at J, with 21 bases between the two ends. As DNA, the CDR3 is TGTGCCAGTAGTAGGAGAGTAGCGGAGCGCGACGACGAGCAGTACTTC. It is translated as CASSRRVAERDDEQYF.